The rows below give T cell receptor beta chains drawn from one sample of a study of T-cell reconstitution after alpha-beta-depleted transplantation in children. Via MiXCR, TCRdb re-called the PCR reads, giving one row per CDR3 protein. The data contain 250,000 to 400,000 distinct CDR3 sequences, approximately 23% of them singletons. The source was PBMCs, mostly from graft donor cells, collected 180 days after TCRalphabeta/CD19-depleted stem cell transplant. These receptors were taken from a male patient younger than 18 who had a stem cell transplant for acute lymphoblastic leukemia, so the T cells may come from the graft donor. CDR3s include the opening cysteine and the closing phenylalanine or tryptophan. Each record gives: D gene, J gene, V gene, clone size, CDR3 DNA, CDR3 protein. A D gene is named only where the DNA matches it firmly. Size is omitted from some rows. Given values are once, few, many or a class for expanded clones.

NA TRBJ1-2 TRBV7-9 NA TGTGCCAGCAGCTTACCACGGTATGGCTACACCTTC CASSLPRYGYTF
NA TRBJ2-3 TRBV6-5 NA TGTGCCAGCAGTTACTCGAATGTGGCTTCCTCTAGCACAGATACGCAGTATTTT CASSYSNVASSSTDTQYF
TRBD1 TRBJ1-1 TRBV27 NA TGTGCCAGCAGGACGGACAGGGGGCATGGTGAAGCTTTCTTT CASRTDRGHGEAFF
TRBD1 TRBJ2-7 TRBV11-1 once TGTGCCAGCAGCTTCTCGACAGGGGTAGGTTTTTACGAGCAGTACTTC CASSFSTGVGFYEQYF
NA TRBJ2-3 TRBV2 NA TGTGCCAGCAGGGCGGAAGATACGCAGTATTTT CASRAEDTQYF
NA TRBJ2-1 TRBV29-1 few TGCAGCGTCCAGCCCTCCAATGAGCAGTTCTTC CSVQPSNEQFF
NA TRBJ1-6 TRBV20-1 NA TGCAGTGCTAGCCAGGGCGTGGCCCTCCACTTT CSASQGVALHF
NA TRBJ2-7 TRBV4-1 many TGCGCCAGCAGCCAATCTAGCGCCTACGAGCAGTACTTC CASSQSSAYEQYF
NA TRBJ2-7 TRBV19 NA TGTGCCAGTAGTACCAGAGGACGCTACGAGCAGTACTTC CASSTRGRYEQYF
NA TRBJ2-5 TRBV18 NA TGTGCCAGTTCACCACATCGAAGGGAAGGAGAGACCCAGTACTTC CASSPHRREGETQYF
NA TRBJ1-2 TRBV20-1 NA TGCAGTGCTAGACCGTGGACGGCCCCCCTATATGGCTACACCTTC CSARPWTAPLYGYTF
NA TRBJ2-3 TRBV29-1 few TGCAGCGTTGAAGATTATCCGGGACTCCCGTCAGATACGCAGTATTTT CSVEDYPGLPSDTQYF
TRBD2 TRBJ2-7 TRBV18 NA TGTGCCAGCTCACCACCGGGACTAGCGGGAGCGGGCGAGCAGTACTTC CASSPPGLAGAGEQYF
TRBD2 TRBJ2-1 TRBV9 NA TGTGCCAGCAGCTTTAGCGGGGTTGACAATGAGCAGTTCTTC CASSFSGVDNEQFF
TRBD1 TRBJ1-2 TRBV25-1 few TGTGCCAGCTCTACAGGGGTTGGTGGCTACACCTTC CASSTGVGGYTF
TRBD2 TRBJ2-5 TRBV20-1 NA TGCAGTGCTAGAAGACTAGCCGTCCTTGAGACCCAGTACTTC CSARRLAVLETQYF
TRBD1 TRBJ1-3 TRBV20-1 NA TGCAGTGCTCTTCGGACAGGGTCTGGAAACACCATATATTTT CSALRTGSGNTIYF
NA TRBJ2-3 TRBV24-1 NA TGTGCCACCAGTGGCAGGGGGGCAGGGAGCACAGATACGCAGTATTTT CATSGRGAGSTDTQYF
NA TRBJ2-7 TRBV12-5 once TGTGCTAGTGGGCCCGGGACGGGTCACTCCTACGAGCAGTACTTC CASGPGTGHSYEQYF
NA TRBJ2-1 TRBV27 many TGTGCCAGCAAACGGCTTTCCCTTGTCAATGAGCAGTTCTTC CASKRLSLVNEQFF
TRBD1 TRBJ2-7 TRBV5-1 NA TGCGCCAGCAGCTTGGGTCCGGACAGGGGGATCTACGAGCTGTACTTC CASSLGPDRGIYELYF
TRBD2 TRBJ2-2 TRBV4-2 few TGTGCCAGCAGCCAAGACGAGGTTCCTAGCGGGGGCTTAGGGGAGCTGTTTTTT CASSQDEVPSGGLGELFF
TRBD1 TRBJ1-3 TRBV12-3/TRBV12-4 few TGTGCCAGCAGGGGAGGGGGCCGGATCGCTGGAAACACCATATATTTT CASRGGGRIAGNTIYF